These T cell receptor beta chains were read from a single sample in a study of cytomegalovirus exposure and HLA in healthy donors. The table came from immunoSEQ multiplex PCR; TCRdb's copy has only in-frame clones and leaves some out. The data show 150,000 to 200,000 clones, 65% to 80% seen once. The sample taken for sequencing was PBMCs. Source of these receptors: a male donor in good health and CMV-seronegative. Both conserved end residues are part of each CDR3. Fields, in order: clone size, V gene, D gene, J gene, CDR3 DNA, CDR3 protein. A D gene is named only where the DNA matches it firmly. Clone size appears in some rows only: once, few, many, or a class for an expanded clone.

clone size: -
V gene: TRBV7-3
D gene: TRBD2
J gene: TRBJ2-2
CDR3 DNA: TGTGCCAGCAGCCGCCAGGCGGGAGATACGGCCGGGGAGCTGTTTTTT
CDR3 protein: CASSRQAGDTAGELFF

clone size: -
V gene: TRBV7-9
D gene: -
J gene: TRBJ2-2
CDR3 DNA: TGTGCCAGCAGCCTCGTGCTCACCGGCGGGGAGCTGTTTTTT
CDR3 protein: CASSLVLTGGELFF

clone size: -
V gene: TRBV4-3
D gene: -
J gene: TRBJ2-7
CDR3 DNA: TGCGCCAGCAGCCCGAGAACGGGCTCCTACGAGCAGTACTTC
CDR3 protein: CASSPRTGSYEQYF

clone size: once
V gene: TRBV5-1
D gene: TRBD1
J gene: TRBJ2-7
CDR3 DNA: TGCGCCAGCAGCCTTGCCGGGACAGACGTCGAGCAGTACTTC
CDR3 protein: CASSLAGTDVEQYF

clone size: -
V gene: TRBV6-5
D gene: TRBD1
J gene: TRBJ2-2
CDR3 DNA: TGTGCCAGCAGTTACTCTAGGGACAGGTGGGCCGGGGAGCTGTTTTTT
CDR3 protein: CASSYSRDRWAGELFF

clone size: -
V gene: TRBV7-9
D gene: -
J gene: TRBJ1-1
CDR3 DNA: TGTGCCAGCAGCTTAGGTGGAGGGTTAAACACTGAAGCTTTCTTT
CDR3 protein: CASSLGGGLNTEAFF

clone size: few
V gene: TRBV18
D gene: TRBD1
J gene: TRBJ1-4
CDR3 DNA: TGTGCCAGCTCACCACGGGACAGATCGAGTGAAAAACTGTTTTTT
CDR3 protein: CASSPRDRSSEKLFF

clone size: -
V gene: TRBV28
D gene: -
J gene: TRBJ1-4
CDR3 DNA: TGTGCCAGCAGGACCACAGGGGAAAAACTGTTTTTT
CDR3 protein: CASRTTGEKLFF

clone size: -
V gene: TRBV10-3
D gene: -
J gene: TRBJ2-7
CDR3 DNA: TGTGCCATCAGCCGCCCGGACAGCTACGAGCAGTACTTC
CDR3 protein: CAISRPDSYEQYF

clone size: -
V gene: TRBV7-2
D gene: TRBD2
J gene: TRBJ2-5
CDR3 DNA: TGTGCCAGCAGCTTAGCGGCGGGAGAGCAGCAAGAGACCCAGTACTTC
CDR3 protein: CASSLAAGEQQETQYF

clone size: few
V gene: TRBV27
D gene: -
J gene: TRBJ2-1
CDR3 DNA: TGTGCCAGCAGTTCGGGAGTCCGCGGCCATGAGCAGTTCTTC
CDR3 protein: CASSSGVRGHEQFF

clone size: -
V gene: TRBV5-1
D gene: TRBD2
J gene: TRBJ2-1
CDR3 DNA: TGCGCCAGCAGCTTAATCCCAGCGGGGGGTCCCAATGAGCAGTTCTTC
CDR3 protein: CASSLIPAGGPNEQFF

clone size: -
V gene: TRBV6-5
D gene: -
J gene: TRBJ2-7
CDR3 DNA: TGTGCCAGCAACCCCGCGGCAGTGACCTCCTACGAGCAGTGCTTC
CDR3 protein: CASNPAAVTSYEQCF

clone size: -
V gene: TRBV30
D gene: TRBD1
J gene: TRBJ2-1
CDR3 DNA: TGTGCCTGGAAAAGGGGACAGGGGGTCTACAATGAGCAGTTCTTC
CDR3 protein: CAWKRGQGVYNEQFF

clone size: -
V gene: TRBV19
D gene: TRBD1
J gene: TRBJ2-7
CDR3 DNA: TGTGCCAGTAGTCGCTCGCCCGGGACAGTGGATGCGTACTTC
CDR3 protein: CASSRSPGTVDAYF

clone size: -
V gene: TRBV7-3
D gene: -
J gene: TRBJ2-2
CDR3 DNA: TGTGCCAGCAGCTTCGGAGGGCCGGGCGGGGAGCTGTTTTTT
CDR3 protein: CASSFGGPGGELFF

clone size: -
V gene: TRBV6-4
D gene: TRBD1
J gene: TRBJ1-5
CDR3 DNA: TGTGCCAGCAGTGACTCAGAGACAGGGGGTCAGCCCCAGCATTTT
CDR3 protein: CASSDSETGGQPQHF

clone size: -
V gene: TRBV4-3
D gene: -
J gene: TRBJ2-2
CDR3 DNA: TGCGCCAGCAGCCCTGCCCGAGGTGAGCTGTTTTTT
CDR3 protein: CASSPARGELFF

clone size: -
V gene: TRBV7-8
D gene: -
J gene: TRBJ1-5
CDR3 DNA: TGTGCCAGCAGCTTGGACAGAGTCAATCAGCCCCAGCATTTT
CDR3 protein: CASSLDRVNQPQHF

clone size: -
V gene: TRBV7-9
D gene: -
J gene: TRBJ1-5
CDR3 DNA: TGTGCCAGCAGCTTAGCGGGGGGGGGCCAGCCCCAGCATTTT
CDR3 protein: CASSLAGGGQPQHF

clone size: few
V gene: TRBV2
D gene: -
J gene: TRBJ1-2
CDR3 DNA: TGTGCCAGCAACGGGCAGGGCTTGGATGGCTACACCTTC
CDR3 protein: CASNGQGLDGYTF

clone size: -
V gene: TRBV5-4
D gene: TRBD2
J gene: TRBJ2-3
CDR3 DNA: TGTGCCAGCACTAAATCCCTAGCGGGGGGGGATACGCAGTATTTT
CDR3 protein: CASTKSLAGGDTQYF

clone size: -
V gene: TRBV7-6
D gene: -
J gene: TRBJ2-3
CDR3 DNA: TGTGCCAGCACCGTTAGGGGGGGTCAGGTCACCGATACGCAGTATTTT
CDR3 protein: CASTVRGGQVTDTQYF

clone size: -
V gene: TRBV2
D gene: -
J gene: TRBJ2-1
CDR3 DNA: TGTGCCAGCACCTTAAGGGGCGGGAACAATGAGCAGTTCTTC
CDR3 protein: CASTLRGGNNEQFF